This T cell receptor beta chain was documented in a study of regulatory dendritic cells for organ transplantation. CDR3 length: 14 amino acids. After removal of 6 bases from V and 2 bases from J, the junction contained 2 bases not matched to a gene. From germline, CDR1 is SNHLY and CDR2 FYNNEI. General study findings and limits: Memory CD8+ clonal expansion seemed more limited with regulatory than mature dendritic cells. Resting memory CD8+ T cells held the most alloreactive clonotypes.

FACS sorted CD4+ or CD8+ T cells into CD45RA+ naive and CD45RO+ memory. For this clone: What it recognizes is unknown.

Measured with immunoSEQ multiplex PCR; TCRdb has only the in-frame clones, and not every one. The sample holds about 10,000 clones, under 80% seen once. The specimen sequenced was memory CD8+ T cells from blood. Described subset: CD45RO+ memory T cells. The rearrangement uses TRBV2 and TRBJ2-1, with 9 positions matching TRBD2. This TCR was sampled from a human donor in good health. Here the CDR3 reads CASSSSGAYNEQFF. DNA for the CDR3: TGTGCCAGCAGCTCTAGCGGGGCCTACAATGAGCAGTTCTTC. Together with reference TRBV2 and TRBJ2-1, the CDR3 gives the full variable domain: EPEVTQTPSHQVTQMGQEVILRCVPISNHLYFYWYRQILGQKVEFLVSFYNNEISEKSEIFDDQFSVERPDGSNFTLKIRSTKLEDSAMYFCASSSSGAYNEQFFGPGTRLTVL.